These 5 T cell receptor beta chains were sequenced from one sample in a study of radiation and T cells in renal cell carcinoma (dated by TCRdb to 2020 to 2022). Receptor libraries were prepared by the immunoSEQ multiplex PCR assay. What TCRdb holds here is the immuneACCESS table cut down to in-frame rearrangements. Part of the clones is not present; checked against another copy, under half of the missing clones reflect an unresolved V gene, and the others are unexplained. The sample contains 150,000 to 200,000 clones, less than 90% of them found a single time. The biggest ten clones account for around 10% of the sample. Per the publication, the time point label means: blood 4 weeks post-SBRT, at nephrectomy. Reading the label with the study, this specimen's treatment or condition is: 15 Gy SBRT to primary tumor, nephrectomy 4 weeks later. The sequences come from blood, collected from a patient whose treatment included radiotherapy and nephrectomy. These receptors were obtained from a woman aged 45-59 years with renal cell carcinoma.

This clone was seen only once. The rearrangement uses TRBV11-2 and TRBJ2-5, with D possibly TRBD1 on 6 matching bases. Between the trimmed V and J ends, which lost 2 bases and 6 bases, there was a span of 13 bases. Germline-derived CDR1 and CDR2 are SGHAT and FQNNGV. This CDR3 is 14 amino acids long. The CDR3 here is CASSLNRVRKTQYF. CDR3 sequence (DNA): TGTGCCAGCAGCTTAAACAGGGTTCGAAAGACCCAGTACTTC.

The rearrangement uses TRBV7-6 and TRBJ2-7, with TRBD1 identical over 8 bases. Unmatched junction bases numbered 4, after V lost 2 bases and J lost 1 base. Germline loops: CDR1 SGHVS, CDR2 FNYEAQ. The CDR3 sequence is 15 residues long. This chain's CDR3 is CASSLQTGVSYEQYF. Written as DNA, the CDR3 is TGTGCCAGCAGCTTACAGACAGGGGTTTCCTACGAGCAGTACTTC.

This clone was counted once. The V and J genes are TRBV7-9 and TRBJ1-1; tentatively, D is TRBD1 (5 bases). The CDR3 sequence is 14 residues long. V lost 5 bases, J lost 3 bases, and 13 bases lay in between. Looked up from germline, CDR1 is SEHNR and CDR2 is FQNEAQ (reference sequence). This CDR3 is CASSLGEGDTEAFF. The DNA for the CDR3 is TGTGCCAGCAGCCTGGGGGAGGGTGACACTGAAGCTTTCTTT.

The chain joins TRBV7-2 to TRBJ2-3; TRBD1 aligns across 9 bases. Trimming cost V 3 bases and J 2 bases; bases outside gene matches: 9. The CDR3 has 17 amino acids. Germline loops: CDR1 SGHTA, CDR2 FQGNSA. CDR3 region: CASSFPGQGRLTDTQYF. CDR3 coding DNA: TGTGCCAGCAGCTTTCCGGGACAGGGACGCCTCACAGATACGCAGTATTTT.

The rearrangement links TRBV4-3 to TRBJ2-2; TRBD2 matches at 11 bases. Germline V CDR1 and CDR2: LGHNA, YSLEER. The CDR3 extends over 19 amino acids. Trimming at V came to 0 bases and at J to 1 base, leaving 7 bases not matched to a gene. DNA of the CDR3: TGCGCCAGCAGCCAAGATAGGCTAGCGGGGGGACAGAACACCGGGGAGCTGTTTTTT. Amino acid sequence: CASSQDRLAGGQNTGELFF.